This T cell receptor (beta chain) derives from a study of shared clonotypes between healthy human individuals. Study summary: There were three CD4 naive, three CD4 memory, two CD8 naive and one CD8 memory plates per donor.

Using immunoSEQ multiplex PCR, the repertoire was profiled, and TCRdb retains in-frame clones only, with some absent. Among around 2.3 million clones, 90% to 96% were seen once, and the ten largest hold approximately 0.13%. Splitting the CD4+ cells yielded a CD45RA+ naive subset and a CD45RA-negative memory subset. The germline V gene has CDR1 KGHSH and CDR2 LQKENI. This CDR3 region has 14 residues. The V end was cut by 5 bases, the J end by 2 bases, with 9 bases between. The receptor's source is a man younger than 35 in good health. Sequencing was carried out using naive CD4+ T cells sorted from blood. Subset meaning: CD45RA+ positively selected. The V gene is TRBV18, the J gene TRBJ2-2; tentative D call: TRBD2 (5 bases). The CDR3 DNA is TGTGCCAGCTCAAAAAGCGGAAACACCGGGGAGCTGTTTTTT. Translation: CASSKSGNTGELFF.